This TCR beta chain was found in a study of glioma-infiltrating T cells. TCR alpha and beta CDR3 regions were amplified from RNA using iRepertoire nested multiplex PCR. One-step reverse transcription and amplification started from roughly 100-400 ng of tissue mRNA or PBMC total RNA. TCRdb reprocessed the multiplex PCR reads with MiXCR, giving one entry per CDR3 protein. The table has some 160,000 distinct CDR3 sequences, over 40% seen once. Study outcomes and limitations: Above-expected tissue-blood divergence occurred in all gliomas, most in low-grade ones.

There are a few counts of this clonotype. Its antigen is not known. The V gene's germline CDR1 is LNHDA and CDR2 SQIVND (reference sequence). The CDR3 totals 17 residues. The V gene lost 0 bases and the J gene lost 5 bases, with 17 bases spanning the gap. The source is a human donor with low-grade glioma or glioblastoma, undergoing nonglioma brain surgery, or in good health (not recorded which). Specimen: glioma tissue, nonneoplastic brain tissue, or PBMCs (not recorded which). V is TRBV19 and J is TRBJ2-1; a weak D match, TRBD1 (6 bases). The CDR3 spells CASSIDQRLGGNNEQFF. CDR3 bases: TGTGCCAGTAGTATAGATCAAAGGCTAGGGGGAAACAATGAGCAGTTCTTC.